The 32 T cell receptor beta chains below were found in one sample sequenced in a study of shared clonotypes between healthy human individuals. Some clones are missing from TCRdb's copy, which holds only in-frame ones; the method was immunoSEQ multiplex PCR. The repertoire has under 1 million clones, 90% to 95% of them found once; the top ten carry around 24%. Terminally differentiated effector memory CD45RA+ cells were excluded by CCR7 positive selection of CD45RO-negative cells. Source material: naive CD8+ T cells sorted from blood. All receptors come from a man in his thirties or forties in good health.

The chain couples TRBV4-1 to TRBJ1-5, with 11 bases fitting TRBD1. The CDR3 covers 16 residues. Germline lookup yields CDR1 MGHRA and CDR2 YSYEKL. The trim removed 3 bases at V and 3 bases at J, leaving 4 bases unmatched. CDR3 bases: TGCGCCAGCAGCCAGGGACAGGGGGTCGCCAATCAGCCCCAGCATTTT. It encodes CASSQGQGVANQPQHF.

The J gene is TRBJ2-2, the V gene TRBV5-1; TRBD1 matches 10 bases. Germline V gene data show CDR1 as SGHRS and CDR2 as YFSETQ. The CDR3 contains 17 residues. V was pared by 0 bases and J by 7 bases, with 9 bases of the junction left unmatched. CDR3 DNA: TGCGCCAGCAGCTTGGGCGACAGGGGGCGCTCTGTCGGGGAGCTGTTTTTT. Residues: CASSLGDRGRSVGELFF.

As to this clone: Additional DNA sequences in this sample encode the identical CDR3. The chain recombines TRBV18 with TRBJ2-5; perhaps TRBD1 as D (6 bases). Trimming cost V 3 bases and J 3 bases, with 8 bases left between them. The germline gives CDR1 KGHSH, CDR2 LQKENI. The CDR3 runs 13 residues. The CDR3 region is CASSPSGEETQYF. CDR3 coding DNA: TGTGCCAGCTCACCGTCAGGGGAAGAGACCCAGTACTTC.

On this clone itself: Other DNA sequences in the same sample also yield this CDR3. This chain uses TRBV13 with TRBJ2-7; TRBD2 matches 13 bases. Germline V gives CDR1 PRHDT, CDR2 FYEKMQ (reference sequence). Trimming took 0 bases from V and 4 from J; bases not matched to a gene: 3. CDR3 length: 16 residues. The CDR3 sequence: CASSLGRTSGSYEQYF. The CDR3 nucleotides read TGTGCCAGCAGCTTAGGCCGGACTAGCGGGAGTTACGAGCAGTACTTC.

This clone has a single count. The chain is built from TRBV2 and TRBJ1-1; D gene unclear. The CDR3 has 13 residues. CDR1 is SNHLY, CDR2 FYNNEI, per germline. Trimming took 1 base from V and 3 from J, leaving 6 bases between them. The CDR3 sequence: CASSEGFDTEAFF. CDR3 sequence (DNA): TGTGCCAGCAGTGAAGGTTTCGACACTGAAGCTTTCTTT.

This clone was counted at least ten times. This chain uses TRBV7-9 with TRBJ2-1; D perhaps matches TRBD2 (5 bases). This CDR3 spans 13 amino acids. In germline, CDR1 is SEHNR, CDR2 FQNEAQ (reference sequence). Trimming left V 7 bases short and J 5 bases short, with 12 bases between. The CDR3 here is CASTMSEDNEQFF. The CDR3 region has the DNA TGTGCCAGCACCATGTCGGAGGACAATGAGCAGTTCTTC.

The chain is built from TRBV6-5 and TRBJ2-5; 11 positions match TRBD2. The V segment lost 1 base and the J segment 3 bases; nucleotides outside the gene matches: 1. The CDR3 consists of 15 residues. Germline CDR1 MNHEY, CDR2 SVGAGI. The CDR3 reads CASSYLGLAEETQYF. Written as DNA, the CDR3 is TGTGCCAGCAGTTACTTGGGACTAGCGGAAGAGACCCAGTACTTC.

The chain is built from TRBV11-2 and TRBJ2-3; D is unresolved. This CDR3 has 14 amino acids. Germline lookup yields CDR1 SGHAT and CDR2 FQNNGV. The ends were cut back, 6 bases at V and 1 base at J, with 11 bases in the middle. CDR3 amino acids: CASRYALGTDTQYF. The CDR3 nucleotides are TGTGCCAGCAGGTACGCGTTGGGCACAGATACGCAGTATTTT.

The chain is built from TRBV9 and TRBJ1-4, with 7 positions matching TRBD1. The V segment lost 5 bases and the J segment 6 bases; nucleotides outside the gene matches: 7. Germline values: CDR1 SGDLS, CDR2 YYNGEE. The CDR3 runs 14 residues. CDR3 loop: CASSRQGADEKLFF. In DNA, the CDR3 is TGTGCCAGCAGTCGACAGGGAGCCGATGAAAAACTGTTTTTT. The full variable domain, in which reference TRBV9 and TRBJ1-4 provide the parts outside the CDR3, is DSGVTQTPKHLITATGQRVTLRCSPRSGDLSVYWYQQSLDQGLQFLIQYYNGEERAKGNILERFSAQQFPDLHSELNLSSLELGDSALYFCASSRQGADEKLFFGSGTQLSVL.

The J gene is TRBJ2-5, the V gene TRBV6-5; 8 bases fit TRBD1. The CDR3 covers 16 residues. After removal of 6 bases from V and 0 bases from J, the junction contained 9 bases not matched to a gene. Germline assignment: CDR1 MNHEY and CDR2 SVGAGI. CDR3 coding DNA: TGTGCCAGCAGATACCGACAGGGGTCGTACCAAGAGACCCAGTACTTC. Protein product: CASRYRQGSYQETQYF.

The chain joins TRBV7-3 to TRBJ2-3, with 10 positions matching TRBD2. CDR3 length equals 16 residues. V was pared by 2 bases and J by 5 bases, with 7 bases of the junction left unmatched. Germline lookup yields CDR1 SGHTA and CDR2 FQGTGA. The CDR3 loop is CASSLSLAGVLDTQYF. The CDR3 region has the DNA TGTGCCAGCAGCTTATCCCTAGCGGGAGTGCTAGATACGCAGTATTTT.

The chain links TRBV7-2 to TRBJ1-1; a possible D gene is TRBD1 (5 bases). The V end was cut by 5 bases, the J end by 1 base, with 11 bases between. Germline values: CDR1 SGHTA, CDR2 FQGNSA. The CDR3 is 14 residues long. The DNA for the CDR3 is TGTGCCAGCAGCCCCCGGGGGGGGAACACTGAAGCTTTCTTT. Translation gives CASSPRGGNTEAFF.

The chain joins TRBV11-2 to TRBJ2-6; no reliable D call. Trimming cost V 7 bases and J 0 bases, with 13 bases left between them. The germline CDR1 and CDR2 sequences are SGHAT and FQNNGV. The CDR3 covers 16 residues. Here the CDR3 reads CASIIRASSGANVLTF. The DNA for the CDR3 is TGTGCCAGCATCATCCGGGCGAGCTCTGGGGCCAACGTCCTGACTTTC.

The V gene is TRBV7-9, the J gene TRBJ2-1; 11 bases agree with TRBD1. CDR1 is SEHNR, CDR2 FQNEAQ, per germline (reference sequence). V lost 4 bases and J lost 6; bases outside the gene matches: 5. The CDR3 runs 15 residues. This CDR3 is CASSSGQGAFNEQFF. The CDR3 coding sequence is TGTGCCAGCAGCTCCGGACAGGGGGCCTTCAATGAGCAGTTCTTC.

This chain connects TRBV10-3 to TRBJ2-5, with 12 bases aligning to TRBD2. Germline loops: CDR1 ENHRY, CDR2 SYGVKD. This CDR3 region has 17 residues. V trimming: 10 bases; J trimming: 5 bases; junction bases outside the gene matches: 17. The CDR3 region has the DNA TGTGCCACGTCCTCGTGGACTAGCGGGAAAGGAGGGGAGACCCAGTACTTC. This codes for CATSSWTSGKGGETQYF.

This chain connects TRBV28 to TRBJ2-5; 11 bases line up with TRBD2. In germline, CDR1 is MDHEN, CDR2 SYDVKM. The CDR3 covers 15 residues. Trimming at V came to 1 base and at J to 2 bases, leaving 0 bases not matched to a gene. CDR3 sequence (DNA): TGTGCCAGCAGTTTATTAGCGGGAGGGCAAGAGACCCAGTACTTC. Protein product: CASSLLAGGQETQYF.

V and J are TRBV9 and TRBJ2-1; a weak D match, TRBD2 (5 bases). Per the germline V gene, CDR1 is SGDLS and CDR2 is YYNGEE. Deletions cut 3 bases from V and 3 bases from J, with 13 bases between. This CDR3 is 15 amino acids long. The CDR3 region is CASSDSGGYYNEQFF. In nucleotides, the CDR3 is TGTGCCAGCAGCGACTCAGGAGGATACTACAATGAGCAGTTCTTC.

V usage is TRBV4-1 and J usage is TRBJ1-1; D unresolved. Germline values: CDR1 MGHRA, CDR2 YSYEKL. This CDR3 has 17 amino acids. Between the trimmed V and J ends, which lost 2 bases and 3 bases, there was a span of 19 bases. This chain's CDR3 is CASSQLPYEGRDTEAFF. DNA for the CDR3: TGCGCCAGCAGCCAACTTCCTTACGAGGGAAGGGACACTGAAGCTTTCTTT.

In DNA, the CDR3 is TGCAGTGTTACTAGAGTGGAAGCTTTCTTT. Translation gives CSVTRVEAFF. V is TRBV20-1 and J is TRBJ1-1; D uncertain. The ends were cut back, 7 bases at V and 8 bases at J, with 11 bases in the middle. This CDR3 contains 10 residues. CDR1 is DFQATT and CDR2 is SNEGSKA in the germline V gene (reference sequence).

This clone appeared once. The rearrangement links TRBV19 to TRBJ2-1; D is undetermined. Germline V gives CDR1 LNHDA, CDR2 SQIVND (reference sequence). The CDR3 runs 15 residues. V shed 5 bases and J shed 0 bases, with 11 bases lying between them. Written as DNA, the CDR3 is TGTGCCAGTAGTCGACTCTCAGACTCCTACAATGAGCAGTTCTTC. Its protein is CASSRLSDSYNEQFF. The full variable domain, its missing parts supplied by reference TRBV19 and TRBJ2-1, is DGGITQSPKYLFRKEGQNVTLSCEQNLNHDAMYWYRQDPGQGLRLIYYSQIVNDFQKGDIAEGYSVSREKKESFPLTVTSAQKNPTAFYLCASSRLSDSYNEQFFGPGTRLTVL.

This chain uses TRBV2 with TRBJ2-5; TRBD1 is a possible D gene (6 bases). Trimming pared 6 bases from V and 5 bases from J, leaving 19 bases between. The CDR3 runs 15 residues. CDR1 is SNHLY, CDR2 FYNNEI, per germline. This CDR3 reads CASSSGQSFGETQYF. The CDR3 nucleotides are TGTGCCAGCAGCAGCGGACAGTCGTTTGGGGAGACCCAGTACTTC.

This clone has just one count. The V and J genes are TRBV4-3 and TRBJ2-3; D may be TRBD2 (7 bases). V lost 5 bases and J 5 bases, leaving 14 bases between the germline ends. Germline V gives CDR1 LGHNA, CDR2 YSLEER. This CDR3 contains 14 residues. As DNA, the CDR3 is TGCGCCAGCAGCAAGGGGGGAGGGGTAGATACGCAGTATTTT. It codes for CASSKGGGVDTQYF.

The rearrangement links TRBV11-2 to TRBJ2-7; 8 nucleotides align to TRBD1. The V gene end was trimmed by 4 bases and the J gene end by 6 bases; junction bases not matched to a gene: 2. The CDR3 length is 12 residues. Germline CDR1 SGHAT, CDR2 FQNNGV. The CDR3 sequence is CASSYTGGEQYF. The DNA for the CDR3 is TGTGCCAGCAGCTACACAGGGGGCGAGCAGTACTTC.

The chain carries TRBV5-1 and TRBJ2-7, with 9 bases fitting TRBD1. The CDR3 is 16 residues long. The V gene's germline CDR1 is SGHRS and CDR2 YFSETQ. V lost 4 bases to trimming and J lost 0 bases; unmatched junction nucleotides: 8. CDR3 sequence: CASSPLGQGSSYEQYF. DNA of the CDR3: TGCGCCAGCAGCCCACTCGGACAGGGGAGCTCCTACGAGCAGTACTTC. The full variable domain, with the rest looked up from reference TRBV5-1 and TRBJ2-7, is KAGVTQTPRYLIKTRGQQVTLSCSPISGHRSVSWYQQTPGQGLQFLFEYFSETQRNKGNFPGRFSGRQFSNSRSEMNVSTLELGDSALYLCASSPLGQGSSYEQYFGPGTRLTVT.

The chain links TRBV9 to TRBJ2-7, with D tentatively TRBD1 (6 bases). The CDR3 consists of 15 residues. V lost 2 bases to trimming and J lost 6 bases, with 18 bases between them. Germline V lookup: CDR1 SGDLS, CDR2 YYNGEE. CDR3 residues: CASSVFPGADGEQYF. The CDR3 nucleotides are TGTGCCAGCAGCGTTTTTCCAGGGGCTGATGGCGAGCAGTACTTC. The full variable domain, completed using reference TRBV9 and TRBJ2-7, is DSGVTQTPKHLITATGQRVTLRCSPRSGDLSVYWYQQSLDQGLQFLIQYYNGEERAKGNILERFSAQQFPDLHSELNLSSLELGDSALYFCASSVFPGADGEQYFGPGTRLTVT.

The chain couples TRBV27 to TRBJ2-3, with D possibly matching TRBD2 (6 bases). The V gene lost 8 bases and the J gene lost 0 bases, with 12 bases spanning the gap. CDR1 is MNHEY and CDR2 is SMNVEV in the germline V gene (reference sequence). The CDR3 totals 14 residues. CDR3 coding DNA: TGTGCCAGCGGACCGGAGGGCAGCACAGATACGCAGTATTTT. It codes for CASGPEGSTDTQYF.

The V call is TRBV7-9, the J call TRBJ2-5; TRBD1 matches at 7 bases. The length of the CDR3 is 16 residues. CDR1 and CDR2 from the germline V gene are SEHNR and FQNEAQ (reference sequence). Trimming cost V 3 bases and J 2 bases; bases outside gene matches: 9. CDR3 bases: TGTGCCAGCAGCTTTGCTGGAGAGACAGGGCAAGAGACCCAGTACTTC. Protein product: CASSFAGETGQETQYF.

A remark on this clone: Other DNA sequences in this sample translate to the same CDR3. In DNA, the CDR3 is TGTGCCCTCGCGGACGGGGATTCGGGGGGGGAGCAGTACTTC. Protein sequence: CALADGDSGGEQYF. V usage is TRBV2 and J usage is TRBJ2-7; 8 bases line up with TRBD2. CDR3 length equals 14 residues. Unmatched junction bases numbered 16, after V lost 11 bases and J lost 7 bases. Germline V gives CDR1 SNHLY, CDR2 FYNNEI.

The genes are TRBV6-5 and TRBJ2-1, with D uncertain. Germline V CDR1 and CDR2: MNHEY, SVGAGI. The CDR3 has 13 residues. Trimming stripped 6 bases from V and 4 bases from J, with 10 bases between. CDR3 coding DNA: TGTGCCAGCAGCAAAGGCTGGTACAATGAGCAGTTCTTC. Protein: CASSKGWYNEQFF.

CDR3 DNA sequence: TGTGCCAGCAGACAAAACACCGGGGAGCTGTTTTTT. This gives the protein CASRQNTGELFF. The rearrangement joins TRBV7-6 to TRBJ2-2; D is ambiguous. V was cut by 6 bases and J by 2 bases, with 4 bases left in between. The germline CDR1 and CDR2 sequences are SGHVS and FNYEAQ. The CDR3 sequence is 12 residues long.

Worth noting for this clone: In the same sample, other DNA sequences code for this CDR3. CDR3 loop: CASSSSTDTQYF. As DNA, the CDR3 is TGTGCCAGCAGTAGCAGCACAGATACGCAGTATTTT. The V gene is TRBV5-4, the J gene TRBJ2-3; D unresolved. V lost 5 bases and J lost 0, with 4 bases in between. Germline CDR1 SGHNT, CDR2 YYREEE (reference sequence). The CDR3 is 12 amino acids. Full variable domain (missing parts from reference TRBV5-4 and TRBJ2-3): ETGVTQSPTHLIKTRGQQVTLRCSSQSGHNTVSWYQQALGQGPQFIFQYYREEENGRGNFPPRFSGLQFPNYSSELNVNALELDDSALYLCASSSSTDTQYFGPGTRLTVL.

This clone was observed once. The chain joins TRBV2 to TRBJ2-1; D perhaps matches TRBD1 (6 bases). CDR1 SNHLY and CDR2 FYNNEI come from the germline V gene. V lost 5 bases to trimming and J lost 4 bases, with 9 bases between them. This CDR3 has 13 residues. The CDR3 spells CASSLDRYNEQFF. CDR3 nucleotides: TGTGCCAGCAGTCTCGACAGGTACAATGAGCAGTTCTTC.